This entry lists 9 T cell receptor beta chains sequenced from one sample in a study of blood T cell repertoires in COVID-19. TCRdb's table, derived via immunoSEQ multiplex PCR, lists solely in-frame clones and lacks some. This table has approximately 670,000 clones, about 87% appearing once. The sample consisted of peripheral blood. The receptors come from a woman aged 18 to 35 with acute or convalescent COVID-19.

V usage is TRBV5-1 and J usage is TRBJ1-2; D is possibly TRBD1 (5 bases). CDR1 and CDR2 from the germline V gene are SGHRS and YFSETQ. The CDR3 extends over 13 amino acids. The V end was cut by 6 bases, the J end by 8 bases, with 17 bases between. The DNA of the CDR3 is TGCGCCAGCACCGCGCAGGGCCTCGGAGGCTACACCTTC. Protein: CASTAQGLGGYTF.

The CDR3: CASRGDRAPYEQYF. The DNA for the CDR3 is TGTGCCAGCAGAGGTGACAGGGCGCCCTACGAGCAGTACTTC. This sequence joins TRBV6-5 and TRBJ2-7; 7 bases are shared with TRBD1. V lost 6 bases and J lost 2; bases outside the gene matches: 7. This CDR3 has 14 amino acids. CDR1 is MNHEY, CDR2 SVGAGI, per germline.

The V and J genes are TRBV12-5 and TRBJ2-3; TRBD1 aligns across 10 bases. With 2 bases clipped from V and 3 bases from J, the junction kept 8 bases outside the gene matches. Germline V gives CDR1 LGHNT, CDR2 FRNRAP. The CDR3 has 17 amino acids. DNA of the CDR3: TGTGCTAGTGGTTTGCCTTTCCCGGGACAGGGGACAGATACGCAGTATTTT. Translation: CASGLPFPGQGTDTQYF.

The rearrangement uses TRBV2 and TRBJ2-4; TRBD2 matches at 10 bases. The germline gives CDR1 SNHLY, CDR2 FYNNEI. J lost 0 bases, V lost 7 bases, and 9 bases had no gene match. The CDR3 loop spans 17 amino acids. The CDR3 loop reads CASISGGPLEAKNIQYF. CDR3 sequence (DNA): TGTGCCAGCATTAGCGGGGGGCCCCTTGAAGCCAAAAACATTCAGTACTTC.

The chain carries TRBV19 and TRBJ2-7, with 7 nucleotides matching TRBD2. Losses at the gene ends were 7 bases for V and 3 bases for J; bases not matched to a gene: 9. CDR3 length equals 14 residues. The germline V gene encodes CDR1 LNHDA and CDR2 SQIVND (reference sequence). In DNA, the CDR3 is TGTGCCAGTAAATCCTCCGGGGAGGGCTACGAGCAGTACTTC. Protein: CASKSSGEGYEQYF.

The chain recombines TRBV9 with TRBJ1-1; tentatively, D is TRBD1 (5 bases). The germline V and J ends were trimmed by 3 bases and 4 bases, with 13 bases remaining between them. Germline V lookup: CDR1 SGDLS, CDR2 YYNGEE. The CDR3 length is 14 residues. The DNA of the CDR3 is TGTGCCAGCAGCGCGGCGGGGGGAGGCACTGAAGCTTTCTTT. Protein: CASSAAGGGTEAFF. The full variable domain, rest sourced from reference TRBV9 and TRBJ1-1, is DSGVTQTPKHLITATGQRVTLRCSPRSGDLSVYWYQQSLDQGLQFLIQYYNGEERAKGNILERFSAQQFPDLHSELNLSSLELGDSALYFCASSAAGGGTEAFFGQGTRLTVV.

This chain uses TRBV2 with TRBJ1-2, with D perhaps matching TRBD1 (6 bases). Germline V CDR1 and CDR2: SNHLY, FYNNEI. The CDR3 has 14 residues. Trimming removed 7 bases at V and 4 bases at J, with 16 bases between. CDR3 in DNA: TGTGCCAGCATACCCTCCGGGACACCCTATGGCTACACCTTC. Translating gives CASIPSGTPYGYTF.

This chain joins TRBV7-2 and TRBJ1-6; 11 nucleotides line up with TRBD1. J gave up 9 bases and V 7 bases, and 5 bases lay outside the gene matches. Germline V gives CDR1 SGHTA, CDR2 FQGNSA. This CDR3 spans 14 amino acids. CDR3 region: CASTTDRGLSPLHF. CDR3 nucleotides: TGTGCCAGCACAACGGACAGGGGGCTTTCACCCCTCCACTTT. Full variable domain (missing parts from reference TRBV7-2 and TRBJ1-6): GAGVSQSPSNKVTEKGKDVELRCDPISGHTALYWYRQSLGQGLEFLIYFQGNSAPDKSGLPSDRFSAERTGGSVSTLTIQRTQQEDSAVYLCASTTDRGLSPLHFGNGTRLTVT.

J is TRBJ2-7 and V is TRBV11-2; tentative D call: TRBD1 (6 bases). Trimming took off 5 bases at V and 3 bases at J, with 17 bases between the two ends. CDR1 and CDR2 from the germline V gene are SGHAT and FQNNGV. This CDR3 is 15 amino acids long. The chain's CDR3 is CASSNRQVTIYEQYF. The CDR3, as DNA: TGTGCCAGCAGCAACCGACAGGTCACCATCTACGAGCAGTACTTC.